What follows are 13 T cell receptor beta chains derived from one specimen sequenced in a study of metastatic and nonmetastatic thyroid tumors. Before thyroid surgery, none of the patients had received any treatment. TCRdb reanalyzed the PCR reads via MiXCR. This table has about 16,000 clones, about 27% appearing once. The sample comprised tumor tissue. The origin of the receptors is a female donor with papillary thyroid cancer or a benign thyroid nodule (not recorded which). Some clones in this sample may be carry-over from other donors' samples.

V and J are TRBV6-1 and TRBJ2-1; possibly TRBD2 for D (5 bases). Trimming took off 6 bases at V and 8 bases at J, with 20 bases between the two ends. CDR1 and CDR2 (germline): MNHNS, SASEGT. The CDR3 has 15 residues. The CDR3 coding sequence is TGTGCCAGCAGCCTTAGCGAAGGTGGTTACGATGAGCAGTTCTTC. Encoded protein: CASSLSEGGYDEQFF.

This clone counts as medium-sized (0.01 to 0.1%). V usage is TRBV20-1 and J usage is TRBJ2-7; possible D gene TRBD1, 5 bases. The CDR3 is 11 residues long. Trimming pared 5 bases from V and 6 bases from J, leaving 11 bases between. Germline CDR1 reads DFQATT; CDR2 reads SNEGSKA (reference sequence). In DNA, the CDR3 is TGCAGTGCTGTGGGGCCCGGCGAGCAGTACTTC. Its translation is CSAVGPGEQYF.

The rearrangement links TRBV5-1 to TRBJ2-7, with D possibly matching TRBD2 (5 bases). From germline, CDR1 is SGHRS and CDR2 YFSETQ. V dropped 4 bases and J dropped 9 bases, with 17 bases sitting between them. The CDR3 loop spans 13 amino acids. CDR3 nucleotide sequence: TGCGCCAGCAGCAAACAAGAGGGCGACGGGCAGTACTTC. It is translated as CASSKQEGDGQYF.

The chain recombines TRBV3-1 with TRBJ1-2; D remains unclear. Germline V lookup: CDR1 LGHDT, CDR2 YNNKEL (reference sequence). CDR3 length equals 13 residues. Trimming pared 8 bases from V and 5 bases from J, leaving 15 bases between. The CDR3 nucleotides read TGTGCCAGCCACAAACTCGGAAATTATGGCTACACCTTC. Translating it yields CASHKLGNYGYTF.

At least ten counts were recorded for this clone. This chain joins TRBV7-8 and TRBJ1-5; 9 bases fit TRBD1. V lost 5 bases and J lost 0; bases outside the gene matches: 8. Per the germline V gene, CDR1 is SGHVS and CDR2 is FQNEAQ. This CDR3 has 17 amino acids. The DNA for the CDR3 is TGTGCCAGCAGCCACACCAGGGACAGGGTTAGCAATCAGCCCCAGCATTTT. Protein: CASSHTRDRVSNQPQHF.

As concerns this clone: One junction end disagrees with the germline gene, perhaps due to a read error. The genes are TRBV11-2 and TRBJ2-1; 9 bases agree with TRBD2. The CDR3 covers 16 residues. Per the germline V gene, CDR1 is SGHAT and CDR2 is FQNNGV. The CDR3 reads CAISLGPSGDYNEQFF. CDR3 coding DNA: TGTGCCATCAGCTTAGGTCCTAGCGGGGACTACAATGAGCAGTTCTTC.

This clone has at least ten counts. This sequence joins TRBV4-3 and TRBJ1-2; TRBD1 agrees at 9 bases. The CDR3 covers 17 residues. The V and J ends lost 0 bases and 1 base, in that order; junction bases with no gene match: 6. Germline-derived CDR1 and CDR2 are LGHNA and YSLEER. In DNA, the CDR3 is TGCGCCAGCAGCCAAGATCGGGCGACAGGGGGTAACTATGGCTACACCTTC. Protein: CASSQDRATGGNYGYTF.

This clone was detected only a few times. V usage is TRBV20-1 and J usage is TRBJ1-2; D unclear. The germline gives CDR1 DFQATT, CDR2 SNEGSKA (reference sequence). With 0 bases removed from V and 2 bases from J, the gap between germline ends came to 10 bases. CDR3 length: 14 amino acids. CDR3 DNA: TGCAGTGCTAGAGATCTGATCAGGAACTATGGCTACACCTTC. Encoded protein: CSARDLIRNYGYTF.

Comment on this clone: With a much larger clone just one base away, this may be a read error. The chain is built from TRBV5-4 and TRBJ1-1; D not certain. The CDR3 spans 14 residues. The V end was cut by 2 bases, the J end by 3 bases, with 11 bases between. Germline loops: CDR1 SGHNT, CDR2 YYREEE (reference sequence). This CDR3 is CASSFYSEDTEAFF. CDR3 nucleotides: TGTGCCAGCAGCTTTTACAGTGAAGACACTGAAGCTTTCTTT.

This clone occurred a few times. V usage is TRBV6-1 and J usage is TRBJ2-7, with 12 bases lining up with TRBD2. The CDR3 sequence is 15 residues long. V dropped 1 base and J dropped 5; count of bases not matched to a gene: 3. CDR1 MNHNS and CDR2 SASEGT come from the germline V gene. Here the CDR3 DNA reads TGTGCCAGCAGTGAAGAGACTAGCGGGAGCCACGAGCAGTACTTC. Amino acids: CASSEETSGSHEQYF.

This clone was seen a few times. This chain links TRBV6-1 with TRBJ1-2; the D is unclear. V gave up 4 bases and J gave up 4 bases, with 10 bases separating them. Germline lookup yields CDR1 MNHNS and CDR2 SASEGT. CDR3 length equals 13 residues. In nucleotides, the CDR3 is TGTGCCAGCAGTGTGGACCCAAGCTATGGCTACACCTTC. Protein: CASSVDPSYGYTF.

The table lists this clone with many counts. The chain uses TRBV28 and TRBJ2-3, with D possibly matching TRBD2 (7 bases). V was shortened by 3 bases and J by 4 bases, with 14 bases between the two germline ends. The CDR3 loop spans 15 amino acids. The V gene's germline CDR1 is MDHEN and CDR2 SYDVKM. CDR3 DNA: TGTGCCAGCAGTTTCCGTGGGAGGGGGGCAGATACGCAGTATTTT. Translation gives CASSFRGRGADTQYF.

The V call is TRBV12-3 or TRBV12-4, the J call TRBJ2-2; D is unclear. Trimming took 3 bases from V and 5 from J, leaving 4 bases between them. The CDR3 loop spans 12 amino acids. The CDR3 spells CASSFGTGELFF. The CDR3 DNA reads as TGTGCCAGCAGTTTTGGGACCGGGGAGCTGTTTTTT.